Shown below are 12 T cell receptor beta chains from a single sample sequenced in a study of radiation and T cells in renal cell carcinoma. Time point in this sample: blood 2 weeks post-SBRT. Treatment of the sample: 15 Gy SBRT to primary tumor, nephrectomy 4 weeks later. Here immunoSEQ multiplex PCR was the method, and the copy in TCRdb shows in-frame clones only, minus some. The sample records approximately 49,000 clones, 75% to 85% being singletons. The input for sequencing was blood, taken from a patient whose treatment included radiotherapy and nephrectomy. All receptors come from a woman aged 70-85 years with renal cell carcinoma.

The rearrangement joins TRBV18 to TRBJ2-7; tentatively, D is TRBD2 (5 bases). The V gene lost 5 bases and the J gene lost 1 base, with 15 bases spanning the gap. This CDR3 contains 15 residues. Germline V gene sequence: CDR1 KGHSH, CDR2 LQKENI. This CDR3 reads CASSSGGDLSYEQYF. The DNA of the CDR3 is TGTGCCAGCTCATCCGGAGGCGATCTATCCTACGAGCAGTACTTC.

The chain links TRBV5-8 to TRBJ2-1, with TRBD2 matching 9 bases. There are 16 residues in the CDR3. Germline V gene lookup returns CDR1 SGHTS and CDR2 YDEGEE. V lost 4 bases and J lost 3; bases outside the gene matches: 8. This chain's CDR3 is CASSARGGALYNEQFF. The CDR3 region has the DNA TGTGCCAGCAGCGCCCGCGGGGGGGCCCTCTACAATGAGCAGTTCTTC.

The V gene is TRBV6-1, the J gene TRBJ2-5; 7 bases are shared with TRBD1. V dropped 6 bases and J dropped 5; count of bases not matched to a gene: 3. The germline V gene has CDR1 MNHNS and CDR2 SASEGT. The CDR3 is 12 residues long. As DNA, the CDR3 is TGTGCCAGCAGGAGGGGGCGGGAGACCCAGTACTTC. It translates to CASRRGRETQYF.

J is TRBJ1-2 and V is TRBV19, with 9 bases matching TRBD1. Germline V CDR1 and CDR2: LNHDA, SQIVND (reference sequence). Trimming cost V 1 base and J 8 bases; bases outside gene matches: 5. The CDR3 consists of 14 residues. CDR3 sequence reads: CASSIVGTGNGYTF. CDR3 bases: TGTGCCAGTAGTATAGTCGGGACAGGGAACGGCTACACCTTC.

This clone was seen a single time. This chain links TRBV2 with TRBJ1-5, with D hard to call. This CDR3 has 15 residues. V was clipped by 8 bases and J by 3 bases, with 17 bases between them. The germline gives CDR1 SNHLY, CDR2 FYNNEI. The CDR3 DNA follows: TGTGCCAGCTTAGTACCTGGAAACCTCAATCAGCCCCAGCATTTT. Its protein product is CASLVPGNLNQPQHF.

The chain joins TRBV9 to TRBJ2-7; D gene ambiguous. The CDR3 is 14 residues long. Per the germline V gene, CDR1 is SGDLS and CDR2 is YYNGEE. V shed 0 bases and J shed 2 bases, with 9 bases lying between them. DNA of the CDR3: TGTGCCAGCAGCGTAGGACCTACGACCTACGAGCAGTACTTC. Amino acid sequence: CASSVGPTTYEQYF.

The chain couples TRBV6-8 to TRBJ2-1; D assignment may be TRBD1 or TRBD2 (5 bases each). The germline V and J ends were trimmed by 6 bases and 9 bases, with 12 bases remaining between them. The CDR3 extends over 12 amino acids. Germline CDR1 MNHGY, CDR2 SAAAGT. CDR3 region: CASRDGGCEQFF. CDR3 DNA sequence: TGTGCCAGCAGGGATGGGGGATGTGAGCAGTTCTTC.

The chain combines TRBV19 with TRBJ1-1; D unclear. CDR1 LNHDA and CDR2 SQIVND come from the germline V gene (reference sequence). V gave up 3 bases and J gave up 5 bases, with 10 bases separating them. The CDR3 length is 13 residues. CDR3 amino acids: CASSIQRFTEAFF. In DNA form, the CDR3 reads TGTGCCAGTAGTATCCAGAGGTTTACTGAAGCTTTCTTT. The entire variable domain, with the rest obtained from reference TRBV19 and TRBJ1-1, is as follows: DGGITQSPKYLFRKEGQNVTLSCEQNLNHDAMYWYRQDPGQGLRLIYYSQIVNDFQKGDIAEGYSVSREKKESFPLTVTSAQKNPTAFYLCASSIQRFTEAFFGQGTRLTVV.

The chain couples TRBV27 to TRBJ1-6; D is ambiguous. CDR3 length: 15 residues. V was trimmed by 0 bases and J by 4 bases, leaving 7 bases between them. Looked up from germline, CDR1 is MNHEY and CDR2 is SMNVEV (reference sequence). DNA for the CDR3: TGTGCCAGCAGTTTATCGTGGGAATATAATTCACCCCTCCACTTT. Protein product: CASSLSWEYNSPLHF.

The V call is TRBV7-9, the J call TRBJ1-6, with D unclear. The germline V gene encodes CDR1 SEHNR and CDR2 FQNEAQ (reference sequence). This CDR3 comprises 14 residues. V was clipped by 3 bases and J by 7 bases, with 10 bases between them. CDR3 DNA sequence: TGTGCCAGCAGCTTCACCGGGGTCAATTCACCCCTCCACTTT. Translation: CASSFTGVNSPLHF. The full variable domain, rest sourced from reference TRBV7-9 and TRBJ1-6, is DTGVSQNPRHKITKRGQNVTFRCDPISEHNRLYWYRQTLGQGPEFLTYFQNEAQLEKSRLLSDRFSAERPKGSFSTLEIQRTEQGDSAMYLCASSFTGVNSPLHFGNGTRLTVT.

The J gene is TRBJ2-5, the V gene TRBV6-5, with 8 positions matching TRBD1. In germline, CDR1 is MNHEY, CDR2 SVGAGI. The V and J ends lost 2 bases and 4 bases, in that order; junction bases with no gene match: 0. The CDR3 contains 13 residues. Here the CDR3 reads CASSYDRGETQYF. The CDR3 DNA reads as TGTGCCAGCAGTTACGACAGGGGAGAGACCCAGTACTTC.

V and J are TRBV7-9 and TRBJ2-5; tentatively, D is TRBD1 or TRBD2 (5 bases each). CDR1 and CDR2 (germline): SEHNR, FQNEAQ (reference sequence). The CDR3 is 15 amino acids. Trimming shortened V by 2 bases and J by 5 bases, and 15 bases separated the two germline ends. CDR3 sequence (DNA): TGTGCCAGCAGCTTATACGGGGCCGGCCCGGAGACCCAGTACTTC. It encodes CASSLYGAGPETQYF.